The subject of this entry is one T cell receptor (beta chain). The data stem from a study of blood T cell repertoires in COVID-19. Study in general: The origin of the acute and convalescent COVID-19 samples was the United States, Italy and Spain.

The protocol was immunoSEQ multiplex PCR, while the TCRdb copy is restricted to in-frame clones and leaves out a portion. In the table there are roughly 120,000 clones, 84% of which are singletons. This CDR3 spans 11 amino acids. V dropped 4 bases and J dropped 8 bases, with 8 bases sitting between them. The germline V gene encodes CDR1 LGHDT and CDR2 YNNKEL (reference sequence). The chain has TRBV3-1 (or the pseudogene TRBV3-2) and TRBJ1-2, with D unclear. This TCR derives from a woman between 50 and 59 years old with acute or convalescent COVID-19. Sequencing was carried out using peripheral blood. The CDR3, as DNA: TGTGCCAGCAGCCGGGAGGGAGGCTACACCTTC. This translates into CASSREGGYTF.